The present T cell receptor beta chain was sequenced within a study of identical twins (dated by TCRdb to 2016 to 2017). Context from the whole study: To test whether fetal clonotypes persist, this study deep-sequenced TCR alpha and beta repertoires from monozygotic twins, from unrelated adults of various ages, and from cord blood. Replicate twin experiments were performed at different times using different library preparation protocols to rule out contamination. Overall study outcomes, separate from this receptor: Compared with coincidental sharing between unrelated individuals, out-of-frame TCR alpha sequences shared between twins showed an excess of sequences with low generation probability. Zero-insertion analyses could be partly confounded by invariant T cells such as MAIT and iNKT, although diverse VJ usage argued against such confounding for most clonotypes. Because the same donors could not be followed over many years, conclusions were based on cross-sectional statistical analysis. In beta out-of-frame sequences, excess twin sharing was weaker, because having fewer shared sequences lowered the signal-to-noise ratio. Out-of-frame TCR alpha sharing in monozygotic twins was systematically underestimated by recombination models, whereas sharing between unrelated individuals was in agreement with the recombination models. Fewer insertions were carried by abundant cord blood beta clonotypes, a similar but weaker trend appeared in young adult naive repertoires, and no such trend appeared in memory repertoires.

This clonotype has ten or more counts. Its cognate antigen has yet to be identified. There are no base qualities to consult, and no much larger clone falls within one base. The library was generated by 5' RACE. Sequencing took place on an Illumina HiSeq 2000. Template switching added a universal primer binding site, and the final cDNA carried a unique molecular identifier that allowed TCR cDNA molecules to be counted accurately. Specific primers in the conserved constant-segment region were used to synthesize first-strand cDNA for the TCR alpha and beta chains. Each cDNA library was double barcoded, with a SMART-Mk sample barcode plus Illumina barcodes, to control for contamination. TruSeq adapter sequences along with Illumina sample barcodes were introduced in two successive PCR steps. The Illumina HiSeq platform was used with custom primers to sequence TCR alpha and beta cDNA libraries. Per the original workflow: Unique molecular identifiers were extracted from raw reads with MiGEC, and CDR3 positions were determined with MiXCR. For each individual, recombination models were inferred using an EM algorithm with the repgenHMM and IGoR tools. Shared clonotypes were analyzed with the tcR package in R, and sharing was normalized by the product of cloneset sizes. To study raw recombination free of thymic and clonal selection effects, out-of-frame nonproductive sequences were analyzed. In TCRdb, the public reads were trimmed at Q25 with fastp and aligned with MiXCR, with productive beta chains retained. CDR3 protein sequences are deduplicated, and each keeps its most common genes and DNA. TCRdb, not the original authors, processed these V and J calls. The sample table records 200,000 or so distinct CDR3 sequences; 6% to 9% of these occur just once. 1.5% to 2.5% of the sample is in the top ten clones.

Every donor in the study was a healthy Caucasian. Three pairs of female monozygotic twins, all aged about 18 to 30 years, made up the twin cohort. Miltenyi CD45RO+ enrichment and human naive T-cell isolation kits were used to isolate memory (CD45RO+) and naive T cells from PBMC. The CDR3 has 15 amino acids, counting the end cysteine and phenylalanine. Just the 45-base CDR3 DNA is kept, in frame starting at base 1. The junction shows trimming of 1 base on V and 0 bases on J, plus 7 bases between the germline ends. As encoded in the germline V gene, CDR1 is SGHTA while CDR2 is FQGNSA. The data were also submitted as part of a second study, on yellow fever vaccine responses in identical twins. The second paper further reports: According to the authors, in identical twins the way T cells responded to vaccination appeared partly convergent and partly personalized. Focusing on identical twins, the study followed the T cell clones that responded to the vaccine, and did so with precision.

Sequenced sample: memory (CD45RO+) T cells sorted from blood. The label giving this sample's cell subset or site can be read as: CD45RO+ enriched T cells. The clonotype was recovered from a woman between 18 and 29 years old in good health. The sequence links TRBV7-2 to TRBJ1-5; too little of a D gene remains to name it. The CDR3 sequence is CASSLGGYSNQPQHF. The DNA sequence follows: TGTGCCAGCAGCTTAGGGGGATATAGCAATCAGCCCCAGCATTTT. With the rest looked up from the reference TRBV7-2 and TRBJ1-5 genes rather than sequenced, the full variable domain is GAGVSQSPSNKVTEKGKDVELRCDPISGHTALYWYRQSLGQGLEFLIYFQGNSAPDKSGLPSDRFSAERTGGSVSTLTIQRTQQEDSAVYLCASSLGGYSNQPQHFGDGTRLSIL.